This TCR beta chain came from a study of cytomegalovirus exposure and HLA in healthy donors. Overall study findings and caveats: Reports showed the classifier diagnosing cytomegalovirus status with high specificity and sensitivity.

Per germline, CDR1 SGHTA and CDR2 FQGNSA. J was trimmed by 6 bases and V by 5 bases; bases with no gene match: 9. CDR3 length: 15 amino acids. A note on this clone: Its antigen is unidentified.

The primer mix had 60 Vbeta and 13 Jbeta primers. Profiled with immunoSEQ multiplex PCR; TCRdb holds only in-frame clones, not every one. The top ten hold roughly 10% of the sample, which has about 160,000 clones, 80% to 90% seen once. V and J are TRBV7-2 and TRBJ1-5; 8 bases agree with TRBD1. The TCR originated in a man between 50 and 59 years old in good health and CMV-seropositive. The sequencing sample was made of PBMCs. The CDR3 region is CASSPGTGSFQPQHF. For the CDR3, the DNA is TGTGCCAGCAGCCCTGGGACAGGAAGTTTTCAGCCCCAGCATTTT.